This T cell receptor (beta chain) derives from a study of CD8 T cells in Susac syndrome. RNA, at about 0.45 to 1 ug, was reverse transcribed with random hexamers. One entry per CDR3 protein results from TCRdb running MiXCR on the immunoSEQ multiplex PCR reads. The table has about 120,000 distinct CDR3 sequences, about 94% seen once; the top ten hold around 0.12%. Germline loops: CDR1 SGHAT, CDR2 FQNNGV. The CDR3 totals 16 residues. V was clipped by 6 bases and J by 7 bases; unmatched bases: 16. Sequencing was carried out using CD4+ T cells from PBMCs. This sequence joins TRBV11-2 and TRBJ2-7, with 9 nucleotides matching TRBD1. This TCR came from a human donor with multiple sclerosis. CDR3 sequence: CASSQGLRTGVGEQYF. In DNA, the CDR3 is TGTGCCAGCAGTCAGGGGTTACGGACAGGGGTCGGGGAGCAGTACTTC.